These 32 T cell receptor beta chains came from one sample sequenced in a study of early T cells in non-severe SARS-CoV-2 infection (TCRdb year 2021). The library was generated by 5' RACE. The data were produced on a NextSeq 500. TCRdb handled the public reads itself, with Q25 trimming in fastp and clone calling in MiXCR, and kept productive beta chains. Rows are unified per CDR3 protein, each entry keeping the most common DNA and genes. The sample table shows 70,000 to 90,000 distinct CDR3 sequences, and around 11% are seen once. The top ten clones comprise about 4.5% of the sample. The sample taken for sequencing was whole blood. All receptors derive from an adult who was a healthcare worker with PCR-confirmed SARS-CoV-2 infection or an uninfected control (not recorded which).

V gene TRBV20-1 combines with J gene TRBJ2-7; 13 bases match TRBD2. Trimming cost V 0 bases and J 3 bases; bases outside gene matches: 2. Germline assignment: CDR1 DFQATT and CDR2 SNEGSKA (reference sequence). The CDR3 runs 15 residues. CDR3 bases: TGCAGTGCTAGAGAGGGACTAGCGGGGAACTACGAGCAGTACTTC. As protein: CSAREGLAGNYEQYF.

This chain links TRBV19 with TRBJ2-7; no firm D call. Germline CDR1 and CDR2: LNHDA and SQIVND (reference sequence). The CDR3 covers 15 residues. The V end lost 5 bases, the J end lost 6 bases, and 20 bases lay between the germline ends. Here the CDR3 reads CASSPQLAVVPEQYF. The CDR3 bases are TGTGCCAGTAGTCCCCAATTAGCCGTTGTCCCCGAGCAGTACTTC.

The genes are TRBV24-1 and TRBJ2-3; D unclear. This CDR3 contains 14 residues. Trimming cost V 3 bases and J 3 bases, with 9 bases left between them. From germline, CDR1 is KGHDR and CDR2 SFDVKD. The DNA for the CDR3 is TGTGCCACCAGTGATCCCCCCAGAACAGATACGCAGTATTTT. This codes for CATSDPPRTDTQYF.

The chain employs TRBV9 and TRBJ2-6; D gene uncertain. The V gene lost 4 bases and the J gene lost 2 bases, with 10 bases spanning the gap. The length of the CDR3 is 15 residues. Germline assignment: CDR1 SGDLS and CDR2 YYNGEE. The CDR3 DNA reads as TGTGCCAGCAGCCCGCACTGGACTGGGGCCAACGTCCTGACTTTC. This gives the protein CASSPHWTGANVLTF.

The chain uses TRBV3-1 and TRBJ1-2; the D is unclear. Trimming took off 4 bases at V and 3 bases at J, with 15 bases between the two ends. Germline V gene data show CDR1 as LGHDT and CDR2 as YNNKEL (reference sequence). The CDR3 is 15 residues long. The CDR3: CASSRSDGPYYGYTF. CDR3 coding DNA: TGTGCCAGCAGCCGATCGGACGGCCCTTACTATGGCTACACCTTC. Drawing the rest from reference TRBV3-1 and TRBJ1-2, the complete variable domain is DTAVSQTPKYLVTQMGNDKSIKCEQNLGHDTMYWYKQDSKKFLKIMFSYNNKELIINETVPNRFSPKSPDKAHLNLHINSLELGDSAVYFCASSRSDGPYYGYTFGSGTRLTVV.

The sample holds many counts of this clonotype. The rearrangement joins TRBV19 to TRBJ2-7; D might be TRBD2 (6 bases). This CDR3 spans 15 amino acids. V was trimmed by 5 bases and J by 2 bases, leaving 16 bases between them. The germline V gene has CDR1 LNHDA and CDR2 SQIVND (reference sequence). CDR3 sequence reads: CASSLSGTGAYEQYF. CDR3 nucleotides: TGTGCCAGTAGTCTTTCCGGGACGGGAGCCTACGAGCAGTACTTC.

The rearrangement uses TRBV5-1 and TRBJ2-7; 8 bases map to TRBD1. The CDR3 consists of 14 residues. Germline V gene sequence: CDR1 SGHRS, CDR2 YFSETQ. The junction had 4 bases not matched to a gene; V was cut back by 2 bases and J by 3 bases. CDR3 amino acids: CASSFTGGSYEQYF. For the CDR3, the DNA is TGCGCCAGCAGCTTCACAGGGGGGAGCTACGAGCAGTACTTC.

The V and J genes are TRBV7-9 and TRBJ2-7; 8 nucleotides match TRBD1. Germline V gene lookup returns CDR1 SEHNR and CDR2 FQNEAQ (reference sequence). The CDR3 is made up of 15 amino acids. With V trimmed by 5 bases and J by 5 bases, 11 bases remained unmatched. The CDR3 here is CASSRGQGEWDEQYF. CDR3 in DNA: TGTGCCAGCAGCAGAGGACAGGGAGAATGGGACGAGCAGTACTTC.

This clonotype was detected ten times or more. The genes are TRBV6-6 and TRBJ2-5; no definite D call. V shed 2 bases and J shed 1 base, with 2 bases lying between them. This CDR3 comprises 12 residues. Germline V gene sequence: CDR1 MNHNY, CDR2 SVGAGI (reference sequence). The CDR3 DNA reads as TGTGCCAGCAGTTACGGCCAAGAGACCCAGTACTTC. This translates into CASSYGQETQYF.

This rearrangement joins TRBV12-3 or TRBV12-4 to TRBJ1-2; D ambiguous. With 4 bases removed from V and 4 bases from J, the gap between germline ends came to 7 bases. The CDR3 spans 12 residues. CDR3: CASSSGPYGYTF. CDR3 nucleotide sequence: TGTGCCAGCAGTTCCGGACCCTATGGCTACACCTTC.

The DNA for the CDR3 is TGTGCCAGCAGTTTAGCCCTGGATCCTACCTACGAGCAGTACTTC. It codes for CASSLALDPTYEQYF. V gene TRBV12-3 or TRBV12-4 combines with J gene TRBJ2-7; D gene unclear. The V end lost 0 bases, the J end lost 2 bases, and 11 bases lay between the germline ends. The CDR3 runs 15 residues.

The V and J genes are TRBV29-1 and TRBJ1-1; D call uncertain. The CDR3 is made up of 10 amino acids. The ends were cut back, 7 bases at V and 6 bases at J, with 9 bases in the middle. The germline CDR1 and CDR2 sequences are SQVTM and ANQGSEA. The CDR3 nucleotides are TGCAGCGCCCGGACTGCTGAAGCTTTCTTT. This gives the protein CSARTAEAFF.

The chain recombines TRBV7-2 with TRBJ2-7; 8 positions agree with TRBD2. Germline trimming cut 4 bases from V and 2 bases from J; bases unmatched to any gene: 7. The CDR3 totals 15 residues. Germline CDR1 and CDR2: SGHTA and FQGNSA. CDR3 nucleotides: TGTGCCAGCAGCTCAGGACTAGCTTATACCTACGAGCAGTACTTC. Its translation: CASSSGLAYTYEQYF.

This clonotype was seen only a few times. The chain employs TRBV12-3 or TRBV12-4 and TRBJ2-3; D ambiguous. The CDR3 runs 13 residues. With 4 bases removed from V and 6 bases from J, the gap between germline ends came to 11 bases. This CDR3 reads CASSSIRADTQYF. CDR3 nucleotides: TGTGCCAGCAGTTCGATCCGGGCGGATACGCAGTATTTT.

This clonotype occurred a few times. V is TRBV7-2 and J is TRBJ2-5; D might be TRBD1 or TRBD2, each matching 6 bases. Trimming pared 4 bases from V and 1 base from J, leaving 10 bases between. Germline V gene lookup returns CDR1 SGHTA and CDR2 FQGNSA. This CDR3 region has 14 residues. CDR3 sequence: CASSYPGAQETQYF. Here the CDR3 DNA reads TGTGCCAGCAGCTACCCGGGGGCCCAAGAGACCCAGTACTTC.

The V gene is TRBV11-2, the J gene TRBJ2-7; 9 positions match TRBD1. The CDR3 contains 17 residues. Germline CDR1 SGHAT, CDR2 FQNNGV. Trimming at V came to 0 bases and at J to 3 bases, leaving 9 bases not matched to a gene. CDR3 nucleotide sequence: TGTGCCAGCAGCTTAGACTCCCCCGGGACAGGGATCTACGAGCAGTACTTC. Protein: CASSLDSPGTGIYEQYF. Variable domain in full (rest from reference TRBV11-2 and TRBJ2-7): EAGVAQSPRYKIIEKRQSVAFWCNPISGHATLYWYQQILGQGPKLLIQFQNNGVVDDSQLPKDRFSAERLKGVDSTLKIQPAKLEDSAVYLCASSLDSPGTGIYEQYFGPGTRLTVT.

The rearrangement uses TRBV7-2 and TRBJ2-5; no reliable D call. CDR1 is SGHTA, CDR2 FQGNSA, per germline. With 4 bases removed from V and 7 bases from J, the gap between germline ends came to 19 bases. The CDR3 runs 15 residues. This chain's CDR3 is CASSSATGSSATQYF. The CDR3 DNA sequence: TGTGCCAGCAGCTCCGCCACCGGGTCCTCCGCGACCCAGTACTTC.

This clonotype was picked up many times. The chain couples TRBV10-3 to TRBJ2-2; TRBD1 aligns across 10 bases. V shed 7 bases, J shed 6 bases, and the junction held 8 bases outside the gene matches. The length of the CDR3 is 15 residues. The germline V gene encodes CDR1 ENHRY and CDR2 SYGVKD. The CDR3 region is CAITTGTGVAGELFF. DNA for the CDR3: TGTGCCATCACCACCGGGACAGGGGTTGCCGGGGAGCTGTTTTTT.

This clonotype turned up a few times. This chain links TRBV7-9 with TRBJ2-2, with D hard to call. Trimming stripped 2 bases from V and 4 bases from J, with 5 bases between. This CDR3 is built from 13 residues. Germline CDR1 is SEHNR and CDR2 is FQNEAQ (reference sequence). The CDR3 DNA sequence: TGTGCCAGCAGCTTACAACCCACCGGGGAGCTGTTTTTT. Protein: CASSLQPTGELFF.

This clonotype showed up just a few times. A read error may explain this, as a much larger clone is one base away. This CDR3 reads CSAIRQGVGEQYF. CDR3 nucleotide sequence: TGCAGTGCTATCCGACAGGGGGTGGGCGAGCAGTACTTC. This chain links TRBV20-1 with TRBJ2-7, with TRBD1 matching over 9 bases. CDR3 length: 13 residues. The germline V gene has CDR1 DFQATT and CDR2 SNEGSKA (reference sequence). V trimming: 4 bases; J trimming: 6 bases; junction bases outside the gene matches: 7.

At least ten counts were recorded for this clonotype. The chain recombines TRBV5-4 with TRBJ1-4, with 7 bases fitting TRBD1. CDR1 is SGHNT, CDR2 YYREEE, per germline (reference sequence). Unmatched junction bases numbered 9, after V lost 1 base and J lost 6 bases. This CDR3 comprises 16 residues. DNA for the CDR3: TGTGCCAGCAGCTTGCTCGTTGCAGGGGGAGATGAAAAACTGTTTTTT. It encodes CASSLLVAGGDEKLFF.

The chain links TRBV5-1 to TRBJ2-2, with 9 nucleotides matching TRBD2. J gave up 2 bases and V 9 bases, and 5 bases lay outside the gene matches. The germline V gene encodes CDR1 SGHRS and CDR2 YFSETQ. This CDR3 region has 14 residues. As DNA, the CDR3 is TGCGCCACCCTAGCGGGGAGTAACACCGGGGAGCTGTTTTTT. Protein: CATLAGSNTGELFF. Complete variable domain (other parts from reference TRBV5-1 and TRBJ2-2): KAGVTQTPRYLIKTRGQQVTLSCSPISGHRSVSWYQQTPGQGLQFLFEYFSETQRNKGNFPGRFSGRQFSNSRSEMNVSTLELGDSALYLCATLAGSNTGELFFGEGSRLTVL.

This clonotype was detected a few times. The genes are TRBV30 and TRBJ2-7; either TRBD1 or TRBD2 may supply D (6 bases each). CDR3 length: 15 residues. Trimming removed 0 bases at V and 4 bases at J, with 16 bases between. The germline CDR1 and CDR2 sequences are GTSNPN and SVGIG (reference sequence). CDR3 sequence reads: CAWSVSIGGLYEQYF. The CDR3 nucleotides read TGTGCCTGGAGTGTATCGATAGGGGGACTGTACGAGCAGTACTTC.

V usage is TRBV20-1 and J usage is TRBJ1-2, with D uncertain. Germline CDR1 and CDR2: DFQATT and SNEGSKA (reference sequence). Trimming removed 0 bases from V and 4 bases from J, with 6 bases in between. The CDR3 covers 12 residues. CDR3 sequence: CSARDRGYGYTF. CDR3 in DNA: TGCAGTGCTAGAGACAGAGGCTATGGCTACACCTTC.

The rearrangement joins TRBV11-2 to TRBJ2-3; D is perhaps TRBD1 (7 bases). This CDR3 comprises 15 residues. Trimming pared 2 bases from V and 6 bases from J, leaving 15 bases between. Per the germline V gene, CDR1 is SGHAT and CDR2 is FQNNGV. The CDR3 nucleotides are TGTGCCAGCAGCTTACGGTGGGCAGGGGGGGATACGCAGTATTTT. Translating it yields CASSLRWAGGDTQYF.

The sample holds a few counts of this clonotype. The J gene is TRBJ1-1, the V gene TRBV12-3 or TRBV12-4; TRBD1 matches at 8 bases. The CDR3 runs 14 residues. Trimming at V came to 5 bases and at J to 10 bases, leaving 12 bases not matched to a gene. The CDR3 spells CASSPSGTGGRAFF. Written as DNA, the CDR3 is TGTGCCAGCAGTCCTAGTGGGACAGGTGGTAGAGCTTTCTTT.

Many counts were recorded for this clonotype. The DNA of the CDR3 is TGCAGTGCAGGGCCGGTCTCTGGAAACACCATATATTTT. As protein: CSAGPVSGNTIYF. This rearrangement joins TRBV20-1 to TRBJ1-3, with unresolved D. The V and J ends lost 6 bases and 0 bases respectively, with 9 bases between them. The CDR3 covers 13 residues. The V gene's germline CDR1 is DFQATT and CDR2 SNEGSKA (reference sequence).

This clonotype was counted a few times. The chain uses TRBV29-1 and TRBJ2-7; a possible D gene is TRBD1 (5 bases). The CDR3 consists of 13 residues. The V and J ends lost 7 bases and 4 bases respectively, with 17 bases between them. Germline loops: CDR1 SQVTM, CDR2 ANQGSEA. The CDR3 loop reads CSAEIGAVYEQYF. The CDR3 region has the DNA TGCAGCGCCGAGATAGGGGCGGTATACGAGCAGTACTTC.

There are a few counts of this clonotype. This chain uses TRBV9 with TRBJ2-7; 7 nucleotides match TRBD1. This CDR3 is 15 amino acids long. Germline lookup yields CDR1 SGDLS and CDR2 YYNGEE. Unmatched junction bases numbered 7, after V lost 4 bases and J lost 0 bases. The CDR3 DNA follows: TGTGCCAGCAGCCCCAGGACAGGCGGCTCCTACGAGCAGTACTTC. It translates to CASSPRTGGSYEQYF.

This clonotype has ten or more counts. This sequence joins TRBV20-1 and TRBJ2-5; the match to TRBD1 covers 9 bases. Germline V gene lookup returns CDR1 DFQATT and CDR2 SNEGSKA (reference sequence). This CDR3 has 14 amino acids. V lost 2 bases to trimming and J lost 4 bases; unmatched junction nucleotides: 5. The DNA of the CDR3 is TGCAGTGCTAGAAAGGACAGGGGTGGAGAGACCCAGTACTTC. Protein product: CSARKDRGGETQYF.

Many counts were recorded for this clonotype. V and J are TRBV7-9 and TRBJ1-1; TRBD1 agrees at 7 bases. This CDR3 spans 14 amino acids. Germline CDR1 is SEHNR and CDR2 is FQNEAQ (reference sequence). V shed 5 bases, J shed 8 bases, and the junction held 11 bases outside the gene matches. The CDR3 sequence: CASSPGTAGMEAFF. The CDR3, as DNA: TGTGCCAGCAGCCCCGGGACAGCGGGAATGGAAGCTTTCTTT.

The chain joins TRBV6-2 or TRBV6-3 to TRBJ2-7; possibly TRBD1 for D (6 bases). This CDR3 has 15 amino acids. Germline V gene data show CDR1 as MNHEY and CDR2 as SVGEGT. Trimming took 6 bases from V and 6 from J, leaving 21 bases between them. The CDR3 protein is CASSQQGPSLAEQYF. In DNA form, the CDR3 reads TGTGCCAGCAGCCAGCAGGGGCCCTCCCTCGCCGAGCAGTACTTC.